The 11 T cell receptor beta chains given below trace back to one sample, sequenced in a study of human T cells and chemical hapten exposure (dated by TCRdb to 2020 to 2023). Library preparation employed RACE. Sequenced using a NextSeq 500. TCRdb took the public reads, trimmed them with fastp at Q25, ran MiXCR for clone calling and kept in-frame beta chains. Rows are unified per CDR3 protein, each entry keeping the most common DNA and genes. The sample table contains some 330,000 distinct CDR3 sequences; only one count was recorded for 4.5% to 7% of them. Together, the top ten hold roughly 8.2% of the sample. The time point label on this specimen signifies: pre-sensitization, week 0. Per the publication, the treatment or condition label means: therapeutic diphenylcyclopropenone sensitization with weekly scalp DPC. Source: whole blood, taken in connection with sensitization to the hapten diphenylcyclopropenone (DPC). The receptor source for this set is a young woman with alopecia areata. Some clones in this sample may be carry-over from other donors' samples.

This clonotype was counted between two and nine times. The chain is built from TRBV20-1 and TRBJ1-2; D gene uncertain. The V end was cut by 6 bases, the J end by 0 bases, with 17 bases between. Germline values: CDR1 DFQATT, CDR2 SNEGSKA (reference sequence). The CDR3 has 15 residues. Here the CDR3 DNA reads TGCAGTGCCCGGGAGGCGGCACTTCCTAACTATGGCTACACCTTC. Translated, it gives CSAREAALPNYGYTF.

A few counts support this clonotype. V gene TRBV20-1 combines with J gene TRBJ1-2; 11 bases fit TRBD1. V gave up 2 bases and J gave up 3 bases; unmatched junction bases: 5. Germline loops: CDR1 DFQATT, CDR2 SNEGSKA (reference sequence). The CDR3 runs to 15 residues. The CDR3 DNA is TGCAGTGCTAGACCTGGGACAGGGGGAGACTATGGCTACACCTTC. It specifies CSARPGTGGDYGYTF.

The table lists this clonotype with a few counts. V usage is TRBV12-3 or TRBV12-4 and J usage is TRBJ2-3, with 11 bases matching TRBD1. The CDR3 is 15 amino acids. With V trimmed by 5 bases and J by 6 bases, 7 bases remained unmatched. The CDR3 here is CASSPRTGGRDTQYF. CDR3 nucleotide sequence: TGTGCCAGCAGTCCGAGGACAGGGGGCCGCGATACGCAGTATTTT.

This clonotype was counted ten times or more. The chain is built from TRBV29-1 and TRBJ2-7; unclear D gene. The germline CDR1 and CDR2 sequences are SQVTM and ANQGSEA. V lost 5 bases and J lost 4, with 6 bases in between. The CDR3 totals 10 residues. This CDR3 reads CSVSDYEQYF. In DNA form, the CDR3 reads TGCAGCGTTTCCGATTACGAGCAGTACTTC.

This clonotype was seen many times. The junction shows a germline mismatch at one end, possibly a read error. The chain recombines TRBV5-1 with TRBJ2-5; tentatively, D is TRBD2 (5 bases). Looked up from germline, CDR1 is SGHRS and CDR2 is YFSETQ. The CDR3 consists of 13 residues. As DNA, the CDR3 is TGTGCCAGCAGCCTAGCCGCACAAGAGACCCAGTACTTC. Residues: CASSLAAQETQYF. The entire variable domain, with the rest obtained from reference TRBV5-1 and TRBJ2-5, is as follows: KAGVTQTPRYLIKTRGQQVTLSCSPISGHRSVSWYQQTPGQGLQFLFEYFSETQRNKGNFPGRFSGRQFSNSRSEMNVSTLELGDSALYLCASSLAAQETQYFGPGTRLLVL.

The chain employs TRBV3-1 and TRBJ2-6; D unclear. Germline lookup yields CDR1 LGHDT and CDR2 YNNKEL (reference sequence). The CDR3 is 15 amino acids. V shed 3 bases and J shed 0 bases, with 6 bases lying between them. The CDR3 DNA reads as TGTGCCAGCAGCCATACCCGCTCTGGGGCCAACGTCCTGACTTTC. Residues: CASSHTRSGANVLTF.

This rearrangement joins TRBV9 to TRBJ2-7, with unresolved D. The CDR3 runs 16 residues. Germline V gene data show CDR1 as SGDLS and CDR2 as YYNGEE. Trimming took 2 bases from V and 2 from J, leaving 17 bases between them. CDR3 region: CASSVAYGRLTYEQYF. CDR3 coding DNA: TGTGCCAGCAGCGTCGCGTACGGACGTCTCACCTACGAGCAGTACTTC. Combining the CDR3 with reference TRBV9 and TRBJ2-7 gives the whole variable domain DSGVTQTPKHLITATGQRVTLRCSPRSGDLSVYWYQQSLDQGLQFLIQYYNGEERAKGNILERFSAQQFPDLHSELNLSSLELGDSALYFCASSVAYGRLTYEQYFGPGTRLTVT.

This sequence joins TRBV5-1 and TRBJ2-7, with no clear D. The ends were cut back, 4 bases at V and 0 bases at J, with 11 bases in the middle. This CDR3 has 14 residues. The germline CDR1 and CDR2 sequences are SGHRS and YFSETQ. CDR3 residues: CASSPNGFSYEQYF. CDR3 nucleotide sequence: TGCGCCAGCAGCCCCAACGGGTTCTCCTACGAGCAGTACTTC. Full variable domain (missing parts from reference TRBV5-1 and TRBJ2-7): KAGVTQTPRYLIKTRGQQVTLSCSPISGHRSVSWYQQTPGQGLQFLFEYFSETQRNKGNFPGRFSGRQFSNSRSEMNVSTLELGDSALYLCASSPNGFSYEQYFGPGTRLTVT.

V usage is TRBV11-2 and J usage is TRBJ2-3; D not resolved. The CDR3 covers 16 residues. CDR1 SGHAT and CDR2 FQNNGV come from the germline V gene. Trimming removed 2 bases at V and 2 bases at J, with 14 bases between. The CDR3 protein is CASSLLYGMNTDTQYF. DNA for the CDR3: TGTGCCAGCAGCTTACTTTATGGTATGAACACAGATACGCAGTATTTT.

In this sample, this clonotype turned up many times. This chain joins TRBV11-2 and TRBJ2-1, with a tentative D call TRBD1 (6 bases). V gave up 4 bases and J gave up 2 bases, with 15 bases separating them. The CDR3 has 16 amino acids. The germline V gene encodes CDR1 SGHAT and CDR2 FQNNGV. In nucleotides, the CDR3 is TGTGCCAGCAGCTCCAGACAGGAAGAAACCTACAATGAGCAGTTCTTC. Translation: CASSSRQEETYNEQFF.

This sequence joins TRBV18 and TRBJ2-6; D is possibly TRBD1 (5 bases). V was shortened by 4 bases and J by 2 bases, with 9 bases between the two germline ends. The V gene's germline CDR1 is KGHSH and CDR2 LQKENI. The CDR3 consists of 15 residues. The CDR3 here is CASSLQGPGANVLTF. CDR3 sequence (DNA): TGTGCCAGCTCACTCCAGGGCCCTGGGGCCAACGTCCTGACTTTC.